The 30 T cell receptor beta chains below were found in one sample sequenced in a study of blood T cell repertoires in COVID-19. The repertoire was sequenced with immunoSEQ multiplex PCR; TCRdb's copy has only in-frame clones and lacks some. In the table there are tens of thousands of clones, approximately 70% of which are singletons. Source material: peripheral blood. These receptors originate from an elderly man with acute or convalescent COVID-19.

The V call is TRBV19, the J call TRBJ2-1, with 8 bases identical to TRBD2. This CDR3 spans 15 amino acids. Germline lookup yields CDR1 LNHDA and CDR2 SQIVND (reference sequence). J lost 4 bases, V lost 5 bases, and 7 bases had no gene match. The CDR3 loop is CASSGRGGWYNEQFF. The CDR3 nucleotides are TGTGCCAGTAGTGGTCGGGGGGGATGGTACAATGAGCAGTTCTTC.

The CDR3 DNA is TGTGCCAGCAGGGTAAACAGGGGGGGAACCTACGAGCAGTACTTC. Protein product: CASRVNRGGTYEQYF. The J gene is TRBJ2-7, the V gene TRBV6-5; possible D gene TRBD1, 8 bases. Germline values: CDR1 MNHEY, CDR2 SVGAGI. CDR3 length equals 15 residues. The V gene lost 6 bases and the J gene lost 2 bases, with 17 bases spanning the gap.

The chain uses TRBV11-2 and TRBJ2-2, with 10 bases aligning to TRBD1. The V and J ends lost 0 bases and 9 bases, in that order; junction bases with no gene match: 4. The germline V gene encodes CDR1 SGHAT and CDR2 FQNNGV. The CDR3 length is 15 residues. CDR3 in amino acids: CASSLDRQGARELFF. CDR3 DNA sequence: TGTGCCAGCAGCTTAGATAGACAGGGGGCCCGGGAGCTGTTTTTT.

The genes are TRBV27 and TRBJ2-7; TRBD2 matches at 14 bases. Germline values: CDR1 MNHEY, CDR2 SMNVEV (reference sequence). CDR3 length: 17 residues. The J segment lost 3 bases and the V segment lost 10 bases, leaving 14 bases of the junction unmatched. CDR3: CATGTGTSGRTNYEQYF. The CDR3 DNA is TGTGCCACCGGTACCGGGACTAGCGGGAGAACCAACTACGAGCAGTACTTC.

The chain is built from TRBV19 and TRBJ1-6; possible D gene TRBD1, 6 bases. V lost 1 base, J lost 10 bases, and 17 bases lay in between. Germline V gives CDR1 LNHDA, CDR2 SQIVND (reference sequence). This CDR3 has 16 amino acids. The CDR3 loop is CASSIVQGQGRSPLHF. The CDR3 DNA sequence: TGTGCCAGTAGTATAGTTCAGGGGCAAGGAAGATCACCCCTCCACTTT. The full variable domain, with the rest looked up from reference TRBV19 and TRBJ1-6, is DGGITQSPKYLFRKEGQNVTLSCEQNLNHDAMYWYRQDPGQGLRLIYYSQIVNDFQKGDIAEGYSVSREKKESFPLTVTSAQKNPTAFYLCASSIVQGQGRSPLHFGNGTRLTVT.

The rearrangement uses TRBV18 and TRBJ2-1; D might be TRBD2 (5 bases). The CDR3 extends over 13 amino acids. CDR1 KGHSH and CDR2 LQKENI come from the germline V gene. V lost 10 bases to trimming and J lost 7 bases, with 17 bases between them. DNA for the CDR3: TGTGCCATCAAGAGGGCCCCAAGGAATGAGCAGTTCTTC. Translation gives CAIKRAPRNEQFF. The full variable domain, with the rest looked up from reference TRBV18 and TRBJ2-1, is NAGVMQNPRHLVRRRGQEARLRCSPMKGHSHVYWYRQLPEEGLKFMVYLQKENIIDESGMPKERFSAEFPKEGPSILRIQQVVRGDSAAYFCAIKRAPRNEQFFGPGTRLTVL.

This chain connects TRBV4-1 to TRBJ2-7, with D possibly matching TRBD1 (5 bases). The germline CDR1 and CDR2 sequences are MGHRA and YSYEKL. The V and J ends lost 1 base and 1 base respectively, with 8 bases between them. The CDR3 has 14 residues. CDR3 residues: CASSQAPGSYEQYF. CDR3 nucleotides: TGCGCCAGCAGCCAAGCTCCAGGGTCCTACGAGCAGTACTTC.

V is TRBV18 and J is TRBJ1-2; 7 bases align to TRBD1. The germline V gene has CDR1 KGHSH and CDR2 LQKENI. The CDR3 runs to 13 residues. J lost 7 bases, V lost 1 base, and 3 bases had no gene match. CDR3: CASSPQGARGYTF. The CDR3 DNA is TGTGCCAGCTCACCACAGGGGGCTCGTGGCTACACCTTC. The whole variable domain, filled in from reference TRBV18 and TRBJ1-2, reads NAGVMQNPRHLVRRRGQEARLRCSPMKGHSHVYWYRQLPEEGLKFMVYLQKENIIDESGMPKERFSAEFPKEGPSILRIQQVVRGDSAAYFCASSPQGARGYTFGSGTRLTVV.

The gene calls are TRBV7-8 and TRBJ2-1, with D tentatively TRBD1 (6 bases). V lost 5 bases and J 2 bases, leaving 13 bases between the germline ends. CDR1 is SGHVS and CDR2 is FQNEAQ in the germline V gene. The CDR3 is 15 residues long. CDR3: CASSPGRGPYNEQFF. CDR3 nucleotides: TGTGCCAGCAGCCCTGGCAGGGGCCCCTACAATGAGCAGTTCTTC. Filled out from reference TRBV7-8 and TRBJ2-1, the complete variable domain reads GAGVSQSPRYKVAKRGQDVALRCDPISGHVSLFWYQQALGQGPEFLTYFQNEAQLDKSGLPSDRFFAERPEGSVSTLKIQRTQQEDSAVYLCASSPGRGPYNEQFFGPGTRLTVL.

This clone showed up just once. The chain uses TRBV9 and TRBJ2-1, with TRBD2 matching 12 bases. Per germline, CDR1 SGDLS and CDR2 YYNGEE. V shed 0 bases and J 7 bases; nucleotides not matched to a gene: 5. There are 16 residues in the CDR3. As DNA, the CDR3 is TGTGCCAGCAGCGTAGTCGGGACTAGCGGGTTTAATGAGCAGTTCTTC. This sequence encodes CASSVVGTSGFNEQFF.

This chain links TRBV4-3 with TRBJ2-3; D might be TRBD2 (5 bases). CDR1 and CDR2 (germline): LGHNA, YSLEER. The CDR3 totals 17 residues. Trimming shortened V by 0 bases and J by 0 bases, and 13 bases separated the two germline ends. The CDR3 is CASSQDQRTSSTDTQYF. CDR3 DNA sequence: TGCGCCAGCAGCCAAGATCAGCGGACTTCTAGCACAGATACGCAGTATTTT.

The rearrangement links TRBV9 to TRBJ2-3; 11 positions match TRBD2. The CDR3 totals 16 residues. Germline V gives CDR1 SGDLS, CDR2 YYNGEE. V lost 4 bases, J lost 5 bases, and 9 bases stayed unmatched. The CDR3 reads CASSTVAGGGGDTQYF. The CDR3 DNA sequence: TGTGCCAGCAGCACGGTAGCGGGAGGGGGAGGAGATACGCAGTATTTT.

The chain carries TRBV2 and TRBJ2-5, with 13 bases matching TRBD2. With V trimmed by 4 bases and J by 4 bases, 6 bases remained unmatched. CDR1 and CDR2 from the germline V gene are SNHLY and FYNNEI. This CDR3 is 16 amino acids long. The CDR3: CASSVQGLAGVETQYF. As DNA, the CDR3 is TGTGCCAGCAGTGTCCAAGGACTAGCGGGAGTAGAGACCCAGTACTTC.

The rearrangement joins TRBV6-5 to TRBJ2-1, with TRBD1 matching over 7 bases. The V gene's germline CDR1 is MNHEY and CDR2 SVGAGI. The CDR3 contains 15 residues. V was clipped by 0 bases and J by 7 bases; unmatched bases: 6. The DNA of the CDR3 is TGTGCCAGCAGTTACTCGAGAGGGGGCAGGAATGAGCAGTTCTTC. It is translated as CASSYSRGGRNEQFF.

The DNA for the CDR3 is TGTGCCAGCAGCCAATCGGGCACACAAGAGACCCAGTACTTC. It encodes CASSQSGTQETQYF. V usage is TRBV16 and J usage is TRBJ2-5; D unresolved. Per germline, CDR1 KGHSY and CDR2 FQNENV. The length of the CDR3 is 14 residues. V lost 0 bases, J lost 2 bases, and 7 bases lay in between.

This clone has a handful of counts. The CDR3 DNA reads as TGTGCCAGTAGTATTTTAGCCGGGGGGGAGACCCAGTACTTC. This translates into CASSILAGGETQYF. V gene TRBV19 combines with J gene TRBJ2-5; 7 positions agree with TRBD2. Trimming took 3 bases from V and 5 from J; bases not matched to a gene: 6. The CDR3 contains 14 residues. Germline V gene data show CDR1 as LNHDA and CDR2 as SQIVND (reference sequence).

This chain uses TRBV6-5 with TRBJ2-5; 7 bases map to TRBD1. Germline CDR1 is MNHEY and CDR2 is SVGAGI. Germline trimming cut 9 bases from V and 5 bases from J; bases unmatched to any gene: 15. This CDR3 is 15 amino acids long. The CDR3 is CASHKTGVRAETQYF. The DNA for the CDR3 is TGTGCCAGTCACAAAACAGGGGTCAGAGCCGAGACCCAGTACTTC.

V and J are TRBV5-1 and TRBJ1-1; the D gene is possibly TRBD1 (5 bases). CDR3 size: 14 residues. In germline, CDR1 is SGHRS, CDR2 YFSETQ. Trimming left V 7 bases short and J 4 bases short, with 17 bases between. The CDR3 DNA reads as TGCGCCAGCGCCCCCGGGGGAGTCATCACTGAAGCTTTCTTT. As protein: CASAPGGVITEAFF.

This clone turned up a few times. CDR3 residues: CASGAGFWETQYF. CDR3 DNA sequence: TGCGCCAGCGGCGCAGGGTTTTGGGAGACCCAGTACTTC. V and J are TRBV10-2 and TRBJ2-5; D possibly corresponds to TRBD1 (5 bases). Germline CDR1 is WSHSY and CDR2 is SAAADI. The ends were cut back, 8 bases at V and 5 bases at J, with 15 bases in the middle. The CDR3 has 13 amino acids.

This clone was seen a single time. The V and J genes are TRBV19 and TRBJ1-5; TRBD1 might be the D (6 bases). The CDR3 length is 14 residues. The V end lost 2 bases, the J end lost 10 bases, and 15 bases lay between the germline ends. Germline V CDR1 and CDR2: LNHDA, SQIVND (reference sequence). CDR3 in amino acids: CASSIKAGVQPQHF. The CDR3 nucleotides are TGTGCCAGTAGTATAAAGGCAGGGGTGCAACCCCAGCATTTT.

The rearrangement links TRBV19 to TRBJ2-4; D possibly corresponds to TRBD1 (6 bases). Germline CDR1 is LNHDA and CDR2 is SQIVND (reference sequence). The ends were cut back, 3 bases at V and 0 bases at J, with 9 bases in the middle. The CDR3 covers 15 residues. This chain's CDR3 is CASSMAGVAKNIQYF. DNA for the CDR3: TGTGCCAGTAGTATGGCAGGGGTAGCCAAAAACATTCAGTACTTC.

The genes are TRBV21-1 and TRBJ2-1; the D segment call TRBD2 is taken from the table without a DNA check. TRBV21-1 is classified as a pseudogene. This CDR3 spans 18 amino acids. The DNA of the CDR3 is TGTGCCAGCAGCAAAGGTCGGAAGACTTTCCCCTCCTACAATGAGCAGTTCTTC. Amino acid sequence: CASSKGRKTFPSYNEQFF.

This clone was observed at least ten times. This rearrangement joins TRBV19 to TRBJ1-5; D is unresolved. With 9 bases removed from V and 6 bases from J, the gap between germline ends came to 21 bases. The CDR3 loop spans 15 amino acids. Germline loops: CDR1 LNHDA, CDR2 SQIVND (reference sequence). The CDR3 loop is CASQPREGGFQPQHF. The DNA for the CDR3 is TGTGCCAGCCAACCCCGGGAAGGAGGATTTCAGCCCCAGCATTTT.

The V gene is TRBV9, the J gene TRBJ2-1; weak D call: TRBD2 (5 bases). V dropped 0 bases and J dropped 3 bases, with 13 bases sitting between them. The CDR3 runs 16 residues. Germline V lookup: CDR1 SGDLS, CDR2 YYNGEE. The CDR3, as DNA: TGTGCCAGCAGCGTAGAGGGAGTAGGAGGCTACAATGAGCAGTTCTTC. The encoded protein is CASSVEGVGGYNEQFF.

The chain uses TRBV19 and TRBJ2-5; tentatively, D is TRBD2 (7 bases). The germline V gene has CDR1 LNHDA and CDR2 SQIVND (reference sequence). V lost 4 bases, J lost 4 bases, and 10 bases lay in between. This CDR3 spans 13 amino acids. CDR3 in amino acids: CASSNREGETQYF. The CDR3, as DNA: TGTGCCAGTAGTAACAGGGAGGGAGAGACCCAGTACTTC. Filled out from reference TRBV19 and TRBJ2-5, the complete variable domain reads DGGITQSPKYLFRKEGQNVTLSCEQNLNHDAMYWYRQDPGQGLRLIYYSQIVNDFQKGDIAEGYSVSREKKESFPLTVTSAQKNPTAFYLCASSNREGETQYFGPGTRLLVL.

J is TRBJ1-5 and V is TRBV2; 7 bases map to TRBD1. Germline V lookup: CDR1 SNHLY, CDR2 FYNNEI. The CDR3 extends over 15 amino acids. Trimming took 0 bases from V and 7 from J; bases not matched to a gene: 6. This CDR3 is CASSEARQGLQPQHF. The CDR3 DNA sequence: TGTGCCAGCAGTGAAGCTAGACAGGGATTGCAGCCCCAGCATTTT.

The rearrangement uses TRBV7-9 and TRBJ2-7, with D maybe TRBD1 (5 bases). The V gene lost 1 base and the J gene lost 6 bases, with 10 bases spanning the gap. The CDR3 contains 13 residues. Germline V lookup: CDR1 SEHNR, CDR2 FQNEAQ (reference sequence). The DNA of the CDR3 is TGTGCCAGCAGCTTAGGAGGAGACAGCGAGCAGTACTTC. It codes for CASSLGGDSEQYF.

The rearrangement uses TRBV29-1 and TRBJ2-1; 8 positions match TRBD1. Germline values: CDR1 SQVTM, CDR2 ANQGSEA. Unmatched junction bases numbered 8, after V lost 7 bases and J lost 6 bases. The CDR3 extends over 13 amino acids. DNA of the CDR3: TGCAGCGCCAGGCGGACAGGGTCCAATGAGCAGTTCTTC. This encodes CSARRTGSNEQFF.

This CDR3 reads CASSSRMGGTNEKLFF. CDR3 bases: TGCGCCAGCAGCTCCCGGATGGGGGGAACTAATGAAAAACTGTTTTTT. The V call is TRBV5-1, the J call TRBJ1-4; D is possibly TRBD1 (5 bases). Germline lookup yields CDR1 SGHRS and CDR2 YFSETQ. The CDR3 has 16 residues. The ends were cut back, 3 bases at V and 1 base at J, with 13 bases in the middle.

The chain links TRBV19 to TRBJ1-1; 8 positions agree with TRBD1. Trimming at V came to 4 bases and at J to 8 bases, leaving 6 bases not matched to a gene. CDR1 and CDR2 (germline): LNHDA, SQIVND (reference sequence). The CDR3 totals 13 residues. The CDR3 here is CASSKDRAREAFF. The DNA of the CDR3 is TGTGCCAGTAGTAAGGACAGGGCCAGAGAAGCTTTCTTT. The whole variable domain, filled in from reference TRBV19 and TRBJ1-1, reads DGGITQSPKYLFRKEGQNVTLSCEQNLNHDAMYWYRQDPGQGLRLIYYSQIVNDFQKGDIAEGYSVSREKKESFPLTVTSAQKNPTAFYLCASSKDRAREAFFGQGTRLTVV.